This paragraph reports one TCR beta chain. The sequenced fragment ends 3 residues before the CDR3 boundary, so the rest is inferred from the germline J gene. These data come from a study of T cells in women clearing cervical HPV infection. V dropped 4 bases and J dropped 4; count of bases not matched to a gene: 5. There are 15 residues in the CDR3. CDR1 is DFQATT and CDR2 is SNEGSKA in the germline V gene (reference sequence). immunoSEQ multiplex PCR used an average of 1200 ng genomic DNA. Clones were sequenced by immunoSEQ multiplex PCR, and TCRdb holds only the in-frame ones, with some missing. The sample includes around 15,000 clones.

The specimen was blood buffy coat. The chain recombines TRBV20-1 with TRBJ2-6, with 9 nucleotides matching TRBD1. The sequence derives from a woman between 18 and 70 years old with a cervical HPV16 infection that either progressed to CIN3+ or cleared (not recorded which). CDR3 DNA (partial): TGCAGTGCTACACAGGGGGCGTCCGGGGCCAACGTC. Translating gives CSATQGASGANV. The complete CDR3 protein is CSATQGASGANVLTF.